This T cell receptor (beta chain) is drawn from a study of cytomegalovirus exposure and HLA in healthy donors listed by TCRdb under 2017. In terms of the full investigation: According to an earlier analysis of a few hundred of the donors, 150 million to 200 million T cells yielded 120 million or so unique TCR beta sequences and 250 to 350 Gb of sequence data. Roughly 5 DR-DQ haplotypes were treated as single units for association and clustering because of strong linkage in the cohort. The study used immunosequencing to profile the T cell repertoires of several hundred subjects and linked those repertoires to cytomegalovirus serostatus. Every repertoire in the discovery cohort had been generated on one and the same sequencing platform. In a later analysis, previously published TCR beta repertoires from 666 donors were re-analyzed and high-resolution HLA genotyping was added so that TCR occurrence patterns could be studied. The study aimed to test whether signatures of past pathogen exposure could be identified by cataloging public T cell receptors. In addition to the first cohort of approximately 670 subjects, a separate validation cohort of under 150 different subjects was used. To decide whether each TCR beta V gene segment behaved as functional or pseudogenic, an earlier analysis of nearly 600 of the donors relied on high-throughput TCR beta sequencing. Alongside the repertoire data, information on donor age, sex, ethnicity and CMV serostatus was compiled. Among roughly 400 genotyped donors of the cohort, an average of roughly 240,000 unique TCR beta nucleotide sequences were sequenced per donor, roughly 20% of them non-productive. A later genetic analysis took genome-wide SNP genotypes for about 55% of the 666 donors and used that subset as a discovery cohort. Rather than drawing on any new phenotypic data, the later analysis identified candidate immune exposures from TCR beta sequences and the way those sequences occurred across donors. Among the approximately 420 genotyped donors, around 81% belonged to the genetic ancestry cluster associated with self-reported Caucasian donors. To predict cytomegalovirus infection status, the study combined high-throughput TCR immunosequencing, statistical association of individual TCRs with disease status, and machine learning. Typing coverage differed by locus: A, B, C, DRB1 and DQB1 were typed in about 629-630 donors, DQA1 in 500 to 550, DPA1 in around 610, and DPB1 in 400 to 480. An early release that covered about 600 HLA-typed donors contained approximately 320 gigabases of sequencing data and tens of millions of unique TCR sequences. HLA typing included class I and class II loci at four-digit resolution.

About this clone: The antigen it recognizes is unknown. It has no much larger one-base neighbor in the sample; base qualities were not kept.

Results the study describes overall, beyond this receptor: While some public TCRs were present in many individuals, most TCR sequences turned up only very rarely across donors. In a later analysis, the rate of TCR association differed among HLA loci, with DRB1 alleles having the most associated TCRs and HLA-C alleles having the fewest. The 87-base-pair reads could not distinguish some IMGT-functional V segments, including TRBV6-2 and TRBV6-3, so those segments were excluded. In a later analysis, most CMV-associated TCR beta chains were found to appear HLA-restricted, with HLA associations seemingly driven largely by CMV exposure. A cluster of highly shared sequence variants was judged likely to be a technical artifact of the sequencing pipeline. The classifier was reported to diagnose cytomegalovirus status with high specificity and sensitivity in both the original and validation cohorts. It was suggested by the authors that the approach could potentially be generalized to other disease states and immunological phenotypes. CMV serostatus was the only immune exposure information available for the cohort. A later genetic analysis associated a missense DCLRE1C variant with V-gene and J-gene trimming of TCR beta chains, and an independent cohort replicated the association. A later analysis associated 15,000 or so TCR beta sequences with specific HLA alleles at a false discovery rate of 0.05. A further reported finding was that TCR beta sequences accurately predicted the HLA-A and HLA-B alleles for most subjects in the first cohort. Compared with the 666-donor mean, donors in an Asian-associated ancestry cluster had fewer N-insertions in productive TCRs, according to a later genetic analysis. In an earlier analysis of around 500 of the donors, most TCR beta V segments appeared in productive rearrangements about 90% or about 30% of the time, broadly matching IMGT annotations. In vitro tests confirmed that a few of the cytomegalovirus-associated TCR beta chains recognize cytomegalovirus antigens. A later analysis found that HLA-associated TCR beta chains were more clonally expanded and had lower generation probabilities than equally common non-associated chains. Correlated functional status among segregating V segments might be attributable to linkage disequilibrium, but an unknown experimental factor could not be ruled out. In the study, some 180 TCR beta chains were listed as associated with cytomegalovirus. In this cohort, only TCR beta chains were sequenced, and detectable features were limited by the absence of alpha or paired-chain data. When HLA alleles, especially DR and DQ, strongly co-occurred, TCR associations were difficult to assign to individual alleles. Sequencing depth was assumed to be roughly uniform across donors in the presence/absence analyses, though that assumption may not hold. According to a later analysis, parvovirus B19, influenza, CMV and Epstein-Barr virus appeared linked to several top co-occurrence clusters. Because counts were too low, 15 to 20 rarely observed V segments, including chromosome 9 orphons, were left out of the earlier analysis of about 620 of the donors. Because HLA typing was unavailable for some donors at each locus, only the typed subset was used in association tests.

Looking up the germline V gene (reference sequence) yields CDR1 SGHNT and CDR2 YYREEE. From the cysteine through the phenylalanine, the CDR3 covers 16 amino acids. Here the CDR3 DNA is all that survives: 48 bases in frame from base 1. For this chain, trimming is 3 bases at the V end and 0 bases at the J end, and the number of junction bases without a gene match is 6. Libraries were prepared through the immunoSEQ multiplex PCR assay. A mixture of 60 forward primers for TCR Vbeta segments and 13 reverse primers for TCR Jbeta segments was used in the multiplex PCR. Amplification of the CDR3 region of rearranged TCR beta genes was performed with a multiplex PCR assay on genomic DNA. On the Illumina HiSeq System, the amplified TCR beta libraries were sequenced as 87-base-pair reads. As for the authors' bioinformatics: Across the roughly 700 repertoires, a later analysis counted tens of millions of unique TCR beta chains, around 11 million of which were shared by at least two donors. Raw reads were error-corrected and collapsed into unique sequences with a nearest-neighbor algorithm that merged closely related sequences to remove PCR and sequencing errors. To assign V, D and J gene segments, CDR3 sequences were aligned to IMGT reference sequences. For a sequence to be retained, a match of at least six nucleotides was required to both a V gene segment and a J gene segment. A rearrangement was called productive if the CDR3 had no stop codons and remained in frame with V and J, and every other rearrangement was called non-productive. CDR3 was defined by IMGT convention, running from the second conserved V-encoded cysteine to the conserved J-encoded phenylalanine. The earlier analysis of about 530 of the donors excluded any sequence lacking an unambiguous match to a single V gene segment. In an earlier analysis of a few hundred of the donors, V segments were called functional above 56.7% productive rearrangements and were called segregating when the between-donor standard deviation exceeded 5%. A statistical classification framework was built for diagnosing cytomegalovirus status from the catalog of TCR beta chain sequences. In a later analysis, V and J genes were assigned by comparing TCR nucleotide sequences against IMGT/GENE-DB human TR gene sequences. The TCRdist pipeline was used in a later analysis to assign CDR3 sequences and most-parsimonious VDJ recombination scenarios. In a later analysis, each TCR beta chain was defined by its CDR3 amino acid sequence together with its V-gene family, and reads lacking a unique V-gene family were excluded. A later analysis removed 500 to 650 highly shared, low-generation-probability nucleotide sequences to deal with suspected cross-contamination and a sequencing artifact. For each public chain, a later analysis derived a clonal expansion index from normalized ranks of inferred template counts within each repertoire. In a later analysis, generation probabilities were computed using a VDJ recombination model fitted to out-of-frame rearrangements, and the results were checked against IGoR. In a later analysis, hypergeometric tests were used to score TCR-TCR, TCR-HLA and TCR-CMV co-occurrence, with a repertoire-size bias correction applied to TCR pairs. A later analysis estimated false discovery rates by permuting HLA or CMV assignments 20 times. A later analysis grouped co-occurring TCRs with DBSCAN, adding TCRdist sequence similarity when clustering within HLA-allele-positive subsets. Repertoires with fewer than 30,000 or more than 120,000 public chains, plus five repertoires with anomalous nucleotide sharing, were excluded from co-occurrence clustering. This immuneACCESS table, as held by TCRdb, lists in-frame sequences with V and J called but not all clones. Of the missing ones, under half trace to an unresolved V gene in checked studies; the others have no known cause. D and trimming come from the DNA, and the V and J calls and clone size come from that table. Counted in this sample were some 150,000 clones; 79% of them appeared once. The top ten clones comprise approximately 6% of the sample.

The cohort comprised under 700 healthy bone marrow donors. Cohort members were all nominally healthy when sampled, although unrecorded immune exposures were likely present. The donor tested CMV seropositive and was one of the 289 seropositive cohort members. A peripheral blood sample was provided by each donor, and peripheral blood mononuclear cells were used for TCR beta sequencing. Genomic DNA extraction from the blood cell samples was performed with the Qiagen DNeasy Blood Extraction Kit. The origin of this receptor is a man in his fifties in good health and CMV-seropositive. The chain couples TRBV5-4 to TRBJ2-3, with TRBD2 matching 8 junction bases. The material sequenced was PBMCs. CDR3 reads: CASSYRLATSTDTQYF. In nucleotide form, the sequence is TGTGCCAGCAGCTACCGACTAGCGACTAGCACAGATACGCAGTATTTT.